This entry describes one TCR beta chain. Its antigen is not known. This sample is part of a study of cytomegalovirus exposure and HLA in healthy donors. Both 60 Vbeta primers and 13 Jbeta primers went into the PCR. The table came from immunoSEQ multiplex PCR; TCRdb's copy has only in-frame clones and leaves some out. This sample has 130,000 to 150,000 clones, with about 75% found just once. There are 15 residues in the CDR3. Germline loops: CDR1 SGHVS, CDR2 FNYEAQ. The junction had 10 bases not matched to a gene; V was cut back by 5 bases and J by 6 bases. Notes on the study in general: In a later analysis, HLA-associated beta chains showed higher expansion and lower generation probabilities than comparable chains.

The chain recombines TRBV7-6 with TRBJ2-1, with 7 bases aligning to TRBD1. The sample comprised PBMCs. This receptor was obtained from a man aged 60 to 75 in good health and CMV-seronegative. The CDR3 is CASSGTELPTNEQFF. The CDR3, as DNA: TGTGCCAGCAGCGGGACAGAATTACCAACCAATGAGCAGTTCTTC.